This TCR beta chain stems from a study of blood T cell repertoires in COVID-19. Turning to the study itself: Samples representing acute and convalescent COVID-19 were sourced from the United States, Italy and Spain.

Sequenced by immunoSEQ multiplex PCR; TCRdb stores in-frame clones only, minus some. The sample yields tens of thousands of clones, almost 90% seen once. The material sequenced was peripheral blood. This TCR was recovered from a man aged 70 or older with acute or convalescent COVID-19.

CDR3: CASSPSSTFYNEQFF. Here the CDR3 DNA reads TGCGCCAGCAGCCCCTCTAGCACCTTCTACAATGAGCAGTTCTTC. This rearrangement joins TRBV4-3 to TRBJ2-1; tentative D call: TRBD2 (5 bases). The germline V gene encodes CDR1 LGHNA and CDR2 YSLEER. The CDR3 is 15 residues long. V lost 4 bases, J lost 3 bases, and 13 bases lay in between.